This TCR beta chain was sequenced during a study of CD8 T cells in ankylosing spondylitis (dated by TCRdb to about 2017). In terms of the full investigation: T cell receptor beta repertoires were profiled in healthy donors and ankylosing spondylitis patients so that disease-linked TCR variants could be found. In total, the full study cohort was made up of over a hundred healthy donors and more than 20 ankylosing spondylitis patients. Peripheral blood was sampled, and synovial fluid was also collected from ankylosing spondylitis patients. Paper-wide results and their limitations: Blood from ankylosing spondylitis patients appeared to be characterized by a TCR beta motif composed of roughly 8 highly homologous amino acid variants. The disease-linked clones had a CD8+ phenotype and were found at relatively low frequencies in peripheral blood. According to the report, matched synovial fluid samples from ankylosing spondylitis patients were significantly enriched for the disease-linked clones. Some motif variants were previously reported in synovial fluid and blood of reactive arthritis patients, suggesting common disease-initiation mechanisms.

The instrument given in TCRdb is Illumina HiSeq 2500. TCR beta libraries were prepared by quantitative 5'-RACE with molecular barcodes. Concerning the study's data processing: A new computational method based on a probabilistic model of VDJ rearrangement was used to identify disease-linked TCR variants. Through fastp at Q25 and MiXCR, TCRdb rebuilt clones from the public reads, retaining in-frame beta chains. Every CDR3 protein is listed once, alongside the most common genes and DNA of its rows. For this entry, the V and J calls and clone size follow TCRdb and not the study's own pipeline. In all, the sample holds about 350,000 distinct CDR3 sequences, and roughly 22% of those were seen once. The top ten clones comprise 10% to 15% of the sample. The CDR3 goes from the cysteine to the phenylalanine over 14 residues. The only DNA kept is the CDR3, 42 bases in frame from the first base. Looking up the germline V gene (reference sequence) yields CDR1 GTSNPN and CDR2 SVGIG. Trimming takes 0 bases from V and 4 bases from J, and the germline ends sit 12 bases apart.

This clonotype appeared a few times. Its antigen remains undetermined. Per-base qualities were not stored, and no clone one base away is much larger. This clonotype originated in a male donor with ankylosing spondylitis or in good health (not recorded which). The sequencing sample was made of blood, either unsorted or a sorted T cell fraction (not recorded which). The chain uses TRBV30 and TRBJ2-5; the D region possibly corresponds to TRBD2 (5 bases align). This receptor carries the CDR3 CAWSVGLALETQYF. In nucleotide form, the sequence is TGTGCCTGGAGTGTAGGGCTAGCCTTAGAGACCCAGTACTTC.